This T cell receptor (beta chain) was documented in a study of blood T cell repertoires in COVID-19 (TCRdb year 2020). About the investigation overall: Collaborator samples came from the United States, Italy and Spain and covered acute and convalescent phases of COVID-19. The material from the prospective study consisted of cDNA or gDNA derived from T cells, B-cell-depleted T cells, or PBMCs. The dataset comprised deeply sampled blood TCRbeta repertoires from subjects exposed to, actively infected with, or recovered from COVID-19. The repertoires were made available in a free public database intended to serve as a resource for research on the immune response to SARS-CoV-2. The samples were drawn from the first 160 participants of the ongoing ImmuneRACE study and from 1,200 or so subjects provided by 6 global collaborators. A de-identified subject ID, COVID-19 status, age in years and sex were almost always included in the sample metadata. HLA class I and class II types, where available, came from metadata supplied by the sample provider rather than from assay-based typing. What the research found in general, with its limitations: How much clinical and demographic metadata was included differed by source and by participant, and the metadata was provided uncurated.

TCRbeta CDR3 regions were amplified from genomic DNA using the immunoSEQ Assay, a bias-controlled multiplex PCR. The authors' analysis ran thus. Within the assay, amplification of reference gene primers was used to estimate how many nucleated cells each sample contained. To quantify the absolute abundance of each unique TCRbeta CDR3 rearrangement, sequence reads were collapsed and filtered. Productive Simpson clonality was computed per sample as the square root of Simpson's diversity index over productive rearrangements. TCRdb provides this immuneACCESS table in a form limited to in-frame rearrangements. Some clones are lacking; in checked studies, under half of them reflect an unresolved V gene, and why the rest are absent is not known. V and J calls and clone size are copied from that table; D and trimming were computed from the DNA. In this sample the table shows some 42,000 clones, approximately 90% of which occur a single time. The ten most abundant clones make up approximately 10% of the sample.

V and J are truncated by 0 bases and 4 bases respectively, leaving an intervening sequence of 17 bases. From the cysteine through the phenylalanine, the CDR3 covers 16 amino acids. Only CDR3 DNA is held: 48 bases, read in frame from base 1. Looking up the germline V gene (reference sequence) yields CDR1 SGHNT and CDR2 YYREEE. The collaborating institutions used their own protocols to collect whole blood in K2EDTA tubes. For TCRbeta analysis, collaborators shipped samples as frozen whole blood, isolated PBMCs, or DNA extracted from either of those sample types. Notes on this clone: What antigen it recognizes has not been identified. Base qualities were left out, and no much larger clone turns up one base away.

This clonotype originated in a man aged 25 to 45 with active or convalescent COVID-19. This chain is built from TRBV5-4 and TRBJ2-7; a weak D assignment points to TRBD2 (5 bases agree). The sample was peripheral blood. Here is the DNA: TGTGCCAGCAGCTTGGGTACGGGGAGATCTTTTTACGAGCAGTACTTC. It translates as CASSLGTGRSFYEQYF.